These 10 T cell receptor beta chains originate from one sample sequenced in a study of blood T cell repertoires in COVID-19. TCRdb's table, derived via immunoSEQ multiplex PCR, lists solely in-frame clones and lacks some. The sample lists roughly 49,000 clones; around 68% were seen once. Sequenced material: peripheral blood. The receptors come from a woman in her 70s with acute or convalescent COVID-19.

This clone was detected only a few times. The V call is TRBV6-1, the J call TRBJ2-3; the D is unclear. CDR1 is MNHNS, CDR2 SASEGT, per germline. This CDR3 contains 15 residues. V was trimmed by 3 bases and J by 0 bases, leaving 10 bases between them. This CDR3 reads CASSERSPSTDTQYF. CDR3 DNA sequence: TGTGCCAGCAGTGAGAGGTCACCTAGCACAGATACGCAGTATTTT.

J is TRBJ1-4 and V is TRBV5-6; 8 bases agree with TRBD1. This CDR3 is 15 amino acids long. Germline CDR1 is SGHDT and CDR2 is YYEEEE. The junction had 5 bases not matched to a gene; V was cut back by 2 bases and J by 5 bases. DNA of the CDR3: TGTGCCAGCAGCTTCAGGGGGCAAGGAAATGAAAAACTGTTTTTT. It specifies CASSFRGQGNEKLFF.

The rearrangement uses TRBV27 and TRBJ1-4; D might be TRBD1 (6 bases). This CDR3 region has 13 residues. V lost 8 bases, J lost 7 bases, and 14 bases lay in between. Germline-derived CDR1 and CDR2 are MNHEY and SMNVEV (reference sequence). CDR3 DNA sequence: TGTGCCAGCCGGACAGTCTGGGGTGAAAAACTGTTTTTT. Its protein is CASRTVWGEKLFF.

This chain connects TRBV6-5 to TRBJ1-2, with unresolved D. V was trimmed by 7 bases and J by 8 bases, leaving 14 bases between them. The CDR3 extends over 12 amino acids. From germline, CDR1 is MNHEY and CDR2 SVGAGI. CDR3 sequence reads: CASTPGSQGYTF. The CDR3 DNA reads TGTGCCAGCACCCCCGGGTCCCAAGGCTACACCTTC.

This chain's CDR3 is CAISPTGGDTGELFF. Here the CDR3 DNA reads TGTGCCATCAGCCCGACAGGGGGTGACACCGGGGAGCTGTTTTTT. The V call is TRBV10-3, the J call TRBJ2-2; TRBD1 matches 9 bases. Germline-derived CDR1 and CDR2 are ENHRY and SYGVKD. The CDR3 spans 15 residues. V shed 6 bases and J 3 bases; nucleotides not matched to a gene: 5.

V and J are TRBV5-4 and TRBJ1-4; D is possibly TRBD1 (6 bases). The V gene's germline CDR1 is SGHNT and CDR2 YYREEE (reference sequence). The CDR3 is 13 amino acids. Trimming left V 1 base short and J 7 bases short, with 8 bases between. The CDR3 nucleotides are TGTGCCAGCAGCTTGAGGGGGAGTGAAAAACTGTTTTTT. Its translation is CASSLRGSEKLFF.

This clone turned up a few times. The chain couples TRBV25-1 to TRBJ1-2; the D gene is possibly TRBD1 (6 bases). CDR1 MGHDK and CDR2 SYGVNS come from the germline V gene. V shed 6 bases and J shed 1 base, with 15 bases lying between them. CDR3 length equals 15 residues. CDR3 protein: CASRPQGKFNYGYTF. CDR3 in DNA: TGTGCCAGCAGGCCACAGGGAAAGTTTAACTATGGCTACACCTTC.

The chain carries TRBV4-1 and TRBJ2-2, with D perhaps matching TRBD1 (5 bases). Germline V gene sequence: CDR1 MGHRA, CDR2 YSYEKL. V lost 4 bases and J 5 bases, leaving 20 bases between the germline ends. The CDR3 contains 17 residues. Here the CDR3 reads CASSLEALAGKTGELFF. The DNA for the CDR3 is TGCGCCAGCAGCCTTGAGGCCTTGGCAGGGAAGACCGGGGAGCTGTTTTTT.

DNA of the CDR3: TGTGCCAGCAGCCAAGGTTGGGCTAGAGGGACGCAGTATTTT. The encoded protein is CASSQGWARGTQYF. This chain connects TRBV3-1 (or the pseudogene TRBV3-2) to TRBJ2-3, with D tentatively TRBD2 (5 bases). Germline values: CDR1 LGHDT, CDR2 YNNKEL (reference sequence). This CDR3 is 14 amino acids long. With 1 base removed from V and 9 bases from J, the gap between germline ends came to 14 bases.

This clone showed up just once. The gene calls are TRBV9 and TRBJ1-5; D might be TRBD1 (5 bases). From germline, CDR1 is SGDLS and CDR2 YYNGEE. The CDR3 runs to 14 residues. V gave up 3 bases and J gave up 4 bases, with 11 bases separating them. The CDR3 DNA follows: TGTGCCAGCAGCGAGGGACTGCAGAATCAGCCCCAGCATTTT. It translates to CASSEGLQNQPQHF.